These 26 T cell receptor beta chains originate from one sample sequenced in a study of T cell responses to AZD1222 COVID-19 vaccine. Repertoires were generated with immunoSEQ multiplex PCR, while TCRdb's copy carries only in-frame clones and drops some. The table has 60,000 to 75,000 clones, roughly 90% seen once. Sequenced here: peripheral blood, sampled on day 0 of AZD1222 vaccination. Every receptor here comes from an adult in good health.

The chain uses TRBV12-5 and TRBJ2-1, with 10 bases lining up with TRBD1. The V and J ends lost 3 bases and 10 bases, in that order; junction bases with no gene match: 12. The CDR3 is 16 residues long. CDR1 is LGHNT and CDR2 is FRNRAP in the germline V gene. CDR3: CASGFAGQGGNKEQFF. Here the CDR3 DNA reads TGTGCTAGTGGTTTCGCAGGACAGGGGGGAAATAAAGAGCAGTTCTTC.

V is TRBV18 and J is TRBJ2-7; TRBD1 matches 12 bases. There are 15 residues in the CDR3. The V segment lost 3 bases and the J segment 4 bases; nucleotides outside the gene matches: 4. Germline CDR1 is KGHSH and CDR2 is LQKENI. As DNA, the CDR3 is TGTGCCAGCTCACCTGGGGGACAGGGGGCTTACGAGCAGTACTTC. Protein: CASSPGGQGAYEQYF.

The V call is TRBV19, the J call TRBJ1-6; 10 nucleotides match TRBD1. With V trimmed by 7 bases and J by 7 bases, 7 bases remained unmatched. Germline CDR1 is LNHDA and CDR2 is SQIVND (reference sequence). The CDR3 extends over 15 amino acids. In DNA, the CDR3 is TGTGCCAGTAATCCCTCGGACAGGGGGAATTCACCCCTCCACTTT. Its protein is CASNPSDRGNSPLHF.

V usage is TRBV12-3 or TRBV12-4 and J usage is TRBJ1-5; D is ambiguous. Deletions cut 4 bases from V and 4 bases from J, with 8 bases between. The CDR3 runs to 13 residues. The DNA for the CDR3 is TGTGCCAGCAGTTCTCGGGAAAATCAGCCCCAGCATTTT. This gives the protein CASSSRENQPQHF.

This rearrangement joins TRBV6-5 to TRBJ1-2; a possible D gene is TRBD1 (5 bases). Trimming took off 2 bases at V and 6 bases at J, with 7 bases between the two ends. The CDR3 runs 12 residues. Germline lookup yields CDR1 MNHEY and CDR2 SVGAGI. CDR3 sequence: CASSYAGNGYTF. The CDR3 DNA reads TGTGCCAGCAGTTACGCAGGGAATGGCTACACCTTC.

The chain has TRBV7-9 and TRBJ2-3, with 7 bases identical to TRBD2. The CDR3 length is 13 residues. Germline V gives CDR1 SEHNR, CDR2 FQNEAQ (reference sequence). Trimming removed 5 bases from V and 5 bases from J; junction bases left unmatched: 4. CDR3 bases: TGTGCCAGCAGCCGGTGGGAGGGAGATACGCAGTATTTT. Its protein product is CASSRWEGDTQYF.

The DNA for the CDR3 is TGTGCCAGCAACCTCCGCCGAGGGGCTCCGGGACACGAGCAGTACTTC. Translated, it gives CASNLRRGAPGHEQYF. The chain employs TRBV7-4 and TRBJ2-7, with D possibly called TRBD1 or TRBD2 (5 bases each). CDR1 and CDR2 (germline): SGHVT, SQSDAQ. The CDR3 is 16 amino acids. With 7 bases removed from V and 5 bases from J, the gap between germline ends came to 24 bases.

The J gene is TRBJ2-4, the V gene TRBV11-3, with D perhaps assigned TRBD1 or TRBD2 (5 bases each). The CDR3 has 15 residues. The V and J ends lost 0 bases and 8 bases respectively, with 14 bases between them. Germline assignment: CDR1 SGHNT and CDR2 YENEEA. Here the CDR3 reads CASSLEGTPAYIQYF. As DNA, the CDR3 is TGTGCCAGCAGCTTAGAGGGGACCCCGGCATACATTCAGTACTTC.

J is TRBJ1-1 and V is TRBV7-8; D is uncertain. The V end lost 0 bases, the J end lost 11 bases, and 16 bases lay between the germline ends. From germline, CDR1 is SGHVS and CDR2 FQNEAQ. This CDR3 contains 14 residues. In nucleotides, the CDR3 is TGTGCCAGCAGCTTAGCCGCTGGTCGACAACCCGCTTTCTTT. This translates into CASSLAAGRQPAFF.

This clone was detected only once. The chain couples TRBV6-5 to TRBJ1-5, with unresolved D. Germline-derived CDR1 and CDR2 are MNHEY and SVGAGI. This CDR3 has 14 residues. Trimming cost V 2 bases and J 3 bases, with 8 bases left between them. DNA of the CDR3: TGTGCCAGCAGTTACGGGCCTCCCAATCAGCCCCAGCATTTT. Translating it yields CASSYGPPNQPQHF.

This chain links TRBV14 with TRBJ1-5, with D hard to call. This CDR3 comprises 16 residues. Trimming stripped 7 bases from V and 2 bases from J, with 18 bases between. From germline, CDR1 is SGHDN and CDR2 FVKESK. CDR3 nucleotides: TGTGCCAGCAACTCCCAGCTGGGGAAGGGCAATCAGCCCCAGCATTTT. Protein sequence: CASNSQLGKGNQPQHF. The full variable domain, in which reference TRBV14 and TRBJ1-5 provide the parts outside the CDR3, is EAGVTQFPSHSVIEKGQTVTLRCDPISGHDNLYWYRRVMGKEIKFLLHFVKESKQDESGMPNNRFLAERTGGTYSTLKVQPAELEDSGVYFCASNSQLGKGNQPQHFGDGTRLSIL.

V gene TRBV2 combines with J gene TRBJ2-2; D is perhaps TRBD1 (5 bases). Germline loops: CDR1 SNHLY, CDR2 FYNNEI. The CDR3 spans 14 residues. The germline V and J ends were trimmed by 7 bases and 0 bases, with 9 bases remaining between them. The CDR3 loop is CASKTGSNTGELFF. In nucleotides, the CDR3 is TGTGCCAGCAAAACAGGTTCGAACACCGGGGAGCTGTTTTTT.

In nucleotides, the CDR3 is TGTGCCAGCACCCTAGGGGACAACTATGGCTACACCTTC. This translates into CASTLGDNYGYTF. V and J are TRBV7-9 and TRBJ1-2, with D tentatively TRBD1 (5 bases). This CDR3 contains 13 residues. The germline gives CDR1 SEHNR, CDR2 FQNEAQ (reference sequence). The germline V and J ends were trimmed by 7 bases and 2 bases, with 11 bases remaining between them.

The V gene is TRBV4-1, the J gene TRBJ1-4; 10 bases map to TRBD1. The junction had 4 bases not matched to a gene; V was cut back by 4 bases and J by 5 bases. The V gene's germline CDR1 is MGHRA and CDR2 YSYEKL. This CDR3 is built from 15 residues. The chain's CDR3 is CASSPTGGFNEKLFF. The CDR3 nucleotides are TGCGCCAGCAGCCCGACAGGGGGCTTCAATGAAAAACTGTTTTTT.

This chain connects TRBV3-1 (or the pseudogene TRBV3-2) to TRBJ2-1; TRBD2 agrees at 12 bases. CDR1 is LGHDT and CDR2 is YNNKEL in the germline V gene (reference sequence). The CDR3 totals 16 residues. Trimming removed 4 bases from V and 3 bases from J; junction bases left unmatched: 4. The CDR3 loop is CASSPRTSGVYNEQFF. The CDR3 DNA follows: TGTGCCAGCAGCCCCCGGACTAGCGGGGTCTACAATGAGCAGTTCTTC.

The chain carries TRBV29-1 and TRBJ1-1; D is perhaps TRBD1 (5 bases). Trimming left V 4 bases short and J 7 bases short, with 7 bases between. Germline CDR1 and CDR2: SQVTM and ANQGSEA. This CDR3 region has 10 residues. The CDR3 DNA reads TGCAGCGTTGGACAGAATGAAGCTTTCTTT. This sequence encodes CSVGQNEAFF.

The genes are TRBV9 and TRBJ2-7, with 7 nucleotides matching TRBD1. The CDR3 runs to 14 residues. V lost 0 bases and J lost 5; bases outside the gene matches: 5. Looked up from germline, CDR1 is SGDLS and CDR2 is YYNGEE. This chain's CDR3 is CASSVAPTGDEQYF. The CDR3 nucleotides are TGTGCCAGCAGCGTAGCCCCAACAGGGGACGAGCAGTACTTC.

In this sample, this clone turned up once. CDR3 sequence (DNA): TGTGCCAGCAGTGTAACAGGGGGTACTAGCACAGATACGCAGTATTTT. Its protein product is CASSVTGGTSTDTQYF. The chain joins TRBV6-6 to TRBJ2-3, with TRBD1 identical over 8 bases. The V segment lost 5 bases and the J segment 0 bases; nucleotides outside the gene matches: 7. Per the germline V gene, CDR1 is MNHNY and CDR2 is SVGAGI (reference sequence). CDR3 size: 16 residues.

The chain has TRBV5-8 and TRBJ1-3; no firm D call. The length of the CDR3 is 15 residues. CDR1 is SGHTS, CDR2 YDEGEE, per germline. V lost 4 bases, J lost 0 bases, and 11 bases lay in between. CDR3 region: CASSALGSSGNTIYF. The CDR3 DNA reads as TGTGCCAGCAGCGCATTGGGGAGCTCTGGAAACACCATATATTTT.

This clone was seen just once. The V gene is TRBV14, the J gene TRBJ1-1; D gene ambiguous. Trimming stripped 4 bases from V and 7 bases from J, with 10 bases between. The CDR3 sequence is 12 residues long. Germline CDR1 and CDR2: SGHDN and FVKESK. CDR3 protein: CASSLLRNEAFF. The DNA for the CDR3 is TGTGCCAGCAGCCTTCTTAGAAATGAAGCTTTCTTT. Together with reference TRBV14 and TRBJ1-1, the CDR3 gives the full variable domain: EAGVTQFPSHSVIEKGQTVTLRCDPISGHDNLYWYRRVMGKEIKFLLHFVKESKQDESGMPNNRFLAERTGGTYSTLKVQPAELEDSGVYFCASSLLRNEAFFGQGTRLTVV.

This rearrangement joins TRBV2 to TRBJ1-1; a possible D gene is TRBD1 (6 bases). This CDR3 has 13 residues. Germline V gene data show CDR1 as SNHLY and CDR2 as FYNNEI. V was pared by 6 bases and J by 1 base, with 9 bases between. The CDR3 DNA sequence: TGTGCCAGCAGGGGACACGAGAACACTGAAGCTTTCTTT. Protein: CASRGHENTEAFF.

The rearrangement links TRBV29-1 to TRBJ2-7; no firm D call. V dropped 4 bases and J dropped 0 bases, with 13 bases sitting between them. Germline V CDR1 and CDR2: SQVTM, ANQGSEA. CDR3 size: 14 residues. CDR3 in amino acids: CSVGGSESSYEQYF. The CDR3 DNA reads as TGCAGCGTTGGTGGCTCAGAGAGCTCCTACGAGCAGTACTTC.

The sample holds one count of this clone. The CDR3, as DNA: TGCAGCGTTCGTGAGGCCCGCTATGGCTACACCTTC. It specifies CSVREARYGYTF. The genes are TRBV29-1 and TRBJ1-2; no reliable D call. V was trimmed by 5 bases and J by 4 bases, leaving 11 bases between them. Germline assignment: CDR1 SQVTM and CDR2 ANQGSEA. This CDR3 region has 12 residues. Using reference TRBV29-1 and TRBJ1-2 for the parts outside the CDR3, the full variable domain is SAVISQKPSRDICQRGTSLTIQCQVDSQVTMMFWYRQQPGQSLTLIATANQGSEATYESGFVIDKFPISRPNLTFSTLTVSNMSPEDSSIYLCSVREARYGYTFGSGTRLTVV.

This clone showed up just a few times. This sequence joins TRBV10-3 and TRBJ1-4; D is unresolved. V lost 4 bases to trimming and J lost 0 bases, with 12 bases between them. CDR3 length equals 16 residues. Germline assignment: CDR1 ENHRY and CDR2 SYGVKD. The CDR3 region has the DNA TGTGCCATCAGTGCTACCGGGCCATCAACTAATGAAAAACTGTTTTTT. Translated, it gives CAISATGPSTNEKLFF.

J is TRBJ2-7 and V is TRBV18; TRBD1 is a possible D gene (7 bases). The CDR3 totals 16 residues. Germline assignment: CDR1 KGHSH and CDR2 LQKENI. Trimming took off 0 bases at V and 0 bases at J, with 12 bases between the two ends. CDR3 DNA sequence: TGTGCCAGCTCACCACCGGGTCAGGGGGGCTCCTACGAGCAGTACTTC. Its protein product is CASSPPGQGGSYEQYF.

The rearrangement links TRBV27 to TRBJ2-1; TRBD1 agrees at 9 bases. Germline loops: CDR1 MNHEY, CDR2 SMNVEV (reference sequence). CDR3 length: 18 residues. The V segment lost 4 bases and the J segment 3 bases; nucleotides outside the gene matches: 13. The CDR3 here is CASSSRAGQGRSYNEQFF. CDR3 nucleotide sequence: TGTGCCAGCAGTTCCCGGGCTGGACAGGGGAGAAGCTACAATGAGCAGTTCTTC.